What follows is one TCR beta chain and its context. The antigen remains unidentified. This sample stems from a study of cytomegalovirus exposure and HLA in healthy donors. Overall study findings and caveats: The classifier reportedly diagnosed cytomegalovirus status with high sensitivity and specificity. According to a subsequent analysis, TCR clusters from the first cohort were inclined to appear together in the roughly 130 validation repertoires. Overall, approximately 180 TCR beta chains were annotated as cytomegalovirus-associated.

Germline assignment: CDR1 SEHNR and CDR2 FQNEAQ (reference sequence). V was clipped by 6 bases and J by 5 bases; unmatched bases: 3. The CDR3 has 14 amino acids. Profiled with immunoSEQ multiplex PCR; TCRdb holds only in-frame clones, not every one. The sample includes about 83,000 clones, approximately 96% seen only once; the top ten take roughly 1.3%. This TCR was recovered from a woman aged 18-35 years in good health and CMV-seronegative. Sequencing used PBMCs. The chain links TRBV7-9 to TRBJ2-3; 12 positions agree with TRBD1. CDR3 loop: CASRGTGGEDTQYF. CDR3 bases: TGTGCCAGCAGGGGGACAGGGGGCGAAGATACGCAGTATTTT.